Listed here are 17 T cell receptor beta chains from one sample, sequenced in a study of cytomegalovirus exposure and HLA in healthy donors. 60 Vbeta and 13 Jbeta primers were used in PCR. The method was immunoSEQ multiplex PCR; TCRdb's version includes in-frame clones alone and lacks a portion of them. The sample shows about 210,000 clones, 70% to 80% of them seen only once. The sample was PBMCs. These receptors all stem from a male donor in good health and CMV-seropositive.

The rearrangement joins TRBV7-2 to TRBJ2-2; a possible D gene is TRBD2 (7 bases). The germline V gene has CDR1 SGHTA and CDR2 FQGNSA. The CDR3 is made up of 16 amino acids. Trimming left V 6 bases short and J 4 bases short, with 18 bases between. The CDR3 DNA sequence: TGTGCCAGCAGATTGGAGGGGGGGAGAAGCACCGGGGAGCTGTTTTTT. Its translation: CASRLEGGRSTGELFF.

The rearrangement links TRBV2 to TRBJ2-7, with TRBD2 matching over 8 bases. Germline CDR1 and CDR2: SNHLY and FYNNEI. Trimming removed 6 bases from V and 0 bases from J; junction bases left unmatched: 4. The CDR3 runs 14 residues. CDR3 residues: CASRISGGSYEQYF. Here the CDR3 DNA reads TGTGCCAGCAGAATCAGCGGGGGCTCCTACGAGCAGTACTTC.

The genes are TRBV9 and TRBJ2-1; D is unresolved. Trimming shortened V by 0 bases and J by 5 bases, and 12 bases separated the two germline ends. This CDR3 has 15 residues. The germline CDR1 and CDR2 sequences are SGDLS and YYNGEE. The CDR3: CASSVGAAENNEQFF. CDR3 DNA sequence: TGTGCCAGCAGCGTAGGGGCAGCCGAAAACAATGAGCAGTTCTTC.

In its sample, this clone was seen a few times. The chain uses TRBV6-5 and TRBJ1-1; D call uncertain. V was shortened by 0 bases and J by 3 bases, with 5 bases between the two germline ends. The germline V gene encodes CDR1 MNHEY and CDR2 SVGAGI. CDR3 length: 13 amino acids. The CDR3, as DNA: TGTGCCAGCAGTTACTCGCAGGACACTGAAGCTTTCTTT. This encodes CASSYSQDTEAFF.

This clone was recorded only once. The CDR3 DNA reads TGTGCCAGCAGTTTCGGACTTCCCGCGAACACCGGGGAGCTGTTTTTT. It is translated as CASSFGLPANTGELFF. The V gene is TRBV28, the J gene TRBJ2-2, with TRBD2 as a possible D gene (5 bases). The germline V gene has CDR1 MDHEN and CDR2 SYDVKM. V lost 3 bases and J 0 bases, leaving 11 bases between the germline ends. This CDR3 comprises 16 residues.

The chain is built from TRBV28 and TRBJ2-1, with 12 bases matching TRBD1. V was pared by 6 bases and J by 8 bases, with 11 bases of the junction left unmatched. From germline, CDR1 is MDHEN and CDR2 SYDVKM. CDR3 length: 16 amino acids. CDR3 amino acids: CASRSFGTGGSDEQFF. CDR3 in DNA: TGTGCCAGCAGGAGCTTCGGGACAGGGGGCTCGGATGAGCAGTTCTTC.

This chain links TRBV7-2 with TRBJ2-1; 10 bases map to TRBD1. The trim removed 5 bases at V and 12 bases at J, leaving 16 bases unmatched. The CDR3 has 16 residues. CDR1 SGHTA and CDR2 FQGNSA come from the germline V gene. The DNA for the CDR3 is TGTGCCAGCAGCCCCACCGGGACAGGGGATGGTTGGAGGCAGTTCTTC. Amino acids: CASSPTGTGDGWRQFF. Full variable domain (rest looked up from reference TRBV7-2 and TRBJ2-1): GAGVSQSPSNKVTEKGKDVELRCDPISGHTALYWYRQSLGQGLEFLIYFQGNSAPDKSGLPSDRFSAERTGGSVSTLTIQRTQQEDSAVYLCASSPTGTGDGWRQFFGPGTRLTVL.

This clone appeared once. The rearrangement joins TRBV4-3 to TRBJ2-3; 7 positions agree with TRBD1. There are 19 residues in the CDR3. Germline trimming cut 1 base from V and 4 bases from J; bases unmatched to any gene: 17. Looked up from germline, CDR1 is LGHNA and CDR2 is YSLEER. CDR3 residues: CASSQVSLGQKSRADTQYF. In DNA, the CDR3 is TGCGCCAGCAGCCAAGTCTCTCTGGGACAGAAAAGCCGGGCAGATACGCAGTATTTT.

The rearrangement joins TRBV28 to TRBJ2-5; 7 nucleotides align to TRBD1. V trimming: 8 bases; J trimming: 13 bases; junction bases outside the gene matches: 16. CDR1 MDHEN and CDR2 SYDVKM come from the germline V gene. The CDR3 extends over 13 amino acids. The CDR3 DNA is TGTGCCAGCTCCACAGGGGTTCCGGTCTGGGCGTACTTC. Protein: CASSTGVPVWAYF.

The rearrangement links TRBV29-1 to TRBJ1-2, with TRBD1 identical over 8 bases. J gave up 3 bases and V 0 bases, and 6 bases lay outside the gene matches. The CDR3 extends over 15 amino acids. The germline CDR1 and CDR2 sequences are SQVTM and ANQGSEA. The CDR3 reads CSVEEGQGLDYGYTF. The CDR3 region has the DNA TGCAGCGTTGAAGAAGGACAGGGTTTAGACTATGGCTACACCTTC.

The chain couples TRBV7-9 to TRBJ2-7; the match to TRBD2 covers 9 bases. Germline loops: CDR1 SEHNR, CDR2 FQNEAQ (reference sequence). V shed 3 bases, J shed 0 bases, and the junction held 3 bases outside the gene matches. This CDR3 is built from 15 residues. The CDR3 coding sequence is TGTGCCAGCAGCTTTAGCGGGGGAGTCTCCTACGAGCAGTACTTC. Translating it yields CASSFSGGVSYEQYF. The full variable domain, in which reference TRBV7-9 and TRBJ2-7 provide the parts outside the CDR3, is DTGVSQNPRHKITKRGQNVTFRCDPISEHNRLYWYRQTLGQGPEFLTYFQNEAQLEKSRLLSDRFSAERPKGSFSTLEIQRTEQGDSAMYLCASSFSGGVSYEQYFGPGTRLTVT.

This rearrangement joins TRBV7-9 to TRBJ1-2, with 7 positions matching TRBD1. V was clipped by 6 bases and J by 3 bases; unmatched bases: 10. The germline gives CDR1 SEHNR, CDR2 FQNEAQ (reference sequence). The CDR3 has 15 residues. CDR3 in amino acids: CASRSDRANDYGYTF. CDR3 sequence (DNA): TGTGCCAGCAGGTCTGACAGGGCTAATGACTATGGCTACACCTTC.

This clone appeared once. The V call is TRBV5-6, the J call TRBJ1-1; 7 bases are shared with TRBD1. The junction had 11 bases not matched to a gene; V was cut back by 4 bases and J by 11 bases. The CDR3 covers 13 residues. CDR1 SGHDT and CDR2 YYEEEE come from the germline V gene. As DNA, the CDR3 is TGTGCCAGCAGCCCTGACAGGGAAAGGGGTGCTTTCTTT. It encodes CASSPDRERGAFF.

J is TRBJ2-2 and V is TRBV9; TRBD2 might be the D (5 bases). V gave up 0 bases and J gave up 7 bases, with 7 bases separating them. The V gene's germline CDR1 is SGDLS and CDR2 YYNGEE. This CDR3 contains 13 residues. CDR3 nucleotides: TGTGCCAGCAGCGTAGACGGGATCGGGGAGCTGTTTTTT. Protein product: CASSVDGIGELFF.

V and J are TRBV5-1 and TRBJ2-1, with 7 nucleotides matching TRBD1. J gave up 7 bases and V 3 bases, and 7 bases lay outside the gene matches. Germline CDR1 is SGHRS and CDR2 is YFSETQ. CDR3 length: 14 amino acids. CDR3 protein: CASSSGQTHNEQFF. CDR3 bases: TGCGCCAGCAGCTCGGGACAGACCCATAATGAGCAGTTCTTC.

This rearrangement joins TRBV18 to TRBJ2-7; D gene ambiguous. The germline V gene has CDR1 KGHSH and CDR2 LQKENI. The V and J ends lost 3 bases and 3 bases respectively, with 9 bases between them. The length of the CDR3 is 13 residues. The DNA of the CDR3 is TGTGCCAGCTCACCTTCCGGCGGCTACGAGCAGTACTTC. Its translation is CASSPSGGYEQYF.

V and J are TRBV7-9 and TRBJ1-6; D remains ambiguous. Trimming shortened V by 4 bases and J by 7 bases, and 5 bases separated the two germline ends. This CDR3 is built from 12 residues. Germline lookup yields CDR1 SEHNR and CDR2 FQNEAQ (reference sequence). CDR3 sequence (DNA): TGTGCCAGCAGCTCCCTAAATTCACCCCTCCACTTT. Translated, it gives CASSSLNSPLHF.